This T cell receptor (beta chain) was observed in a study of blood T cell repertoires in COVID-19. For the study at large: COVID-19 samples collected from the United States, Italy and Spain covered acute and convalescent phases. PBMCs, B-cell-depleted T cells, or T cells were the source of the cDNA or gDNA that made up the material.

The germline V gene encodes CDR1 SGHTA and CDR2 FQGNSA. This CDR3 region has 15 residues. V was clipped by 5 bases and J by 3 bases; unmatched bases: 4. Per the study methods: By means of reference gene primer amplification, nucleated cell counts were estimated. This table comes from immunoSEQ multiplex PCR, and its TCRdb copy is limited to in-frame clones, with some not included. D and trimming come from the DNA, and the V and J calls and clone size come from that table. The table has nearly 110,000 clones, roughly nine tenths seen once. Material: peripheral blood. The chain joins TRBV7-2 to TRBJ1-6, with 7 bases matching TRBD1. This sequence originates from a man in his forties with active or convalescent COVID-19. The CDR3 spells CASSPRQGYNSPLHF. The CDR3, as DNA: TGTGCCAGCAGCCCGAGACAGGGCTATAATTCACCCCTCCACTTT.